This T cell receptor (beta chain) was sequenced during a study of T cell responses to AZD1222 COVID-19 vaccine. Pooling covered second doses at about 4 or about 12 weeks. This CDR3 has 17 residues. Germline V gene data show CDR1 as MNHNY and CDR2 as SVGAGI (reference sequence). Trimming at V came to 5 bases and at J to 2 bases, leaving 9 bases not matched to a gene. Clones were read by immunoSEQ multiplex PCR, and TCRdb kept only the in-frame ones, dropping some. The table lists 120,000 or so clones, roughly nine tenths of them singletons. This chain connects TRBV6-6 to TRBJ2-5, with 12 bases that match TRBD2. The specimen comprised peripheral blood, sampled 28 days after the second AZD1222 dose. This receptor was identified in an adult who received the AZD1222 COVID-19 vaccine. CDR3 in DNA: TGTGCCAGCAGTCAGACGCCGGGACTAGCGGGTCAAGAGACCCAGTACTTC. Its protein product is CASSQTPGLAGQETQYF.